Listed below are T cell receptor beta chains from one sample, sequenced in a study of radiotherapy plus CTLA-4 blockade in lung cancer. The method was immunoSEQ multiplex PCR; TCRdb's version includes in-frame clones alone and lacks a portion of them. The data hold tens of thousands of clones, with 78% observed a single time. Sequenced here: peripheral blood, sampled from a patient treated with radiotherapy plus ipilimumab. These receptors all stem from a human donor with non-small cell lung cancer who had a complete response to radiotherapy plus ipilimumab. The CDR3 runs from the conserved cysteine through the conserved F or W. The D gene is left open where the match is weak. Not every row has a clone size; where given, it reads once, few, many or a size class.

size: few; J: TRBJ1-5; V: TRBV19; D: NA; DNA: TGTGCCAGTAGGGTCCAAATCGGGGGGAATCAGCCCCAGCATTTT; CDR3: CASRVQIGGNQPQHF
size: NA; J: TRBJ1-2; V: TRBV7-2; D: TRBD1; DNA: TGTGCCAGCAGCTTAGGGACAGGGCTGGCTAACTATGGCTACACCTTC; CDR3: CASSLGTGLANYGYTF
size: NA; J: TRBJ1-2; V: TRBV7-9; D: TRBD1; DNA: TGTGCCAGCAGCTTAGTGCTAGGGGGCGCTAATGGCTACACCTTC; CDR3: CASSLVLGGANGYTF
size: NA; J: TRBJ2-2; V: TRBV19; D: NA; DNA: TGTGCCAGTAGTGTGGACGGACGGAACACCGGGGAGCTGTTTTTT; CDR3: CASSVDGRNTGELFF
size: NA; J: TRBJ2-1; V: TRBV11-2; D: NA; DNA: TGTGCCAGCAGCTTAGTTCGCGGAAAGGGGGGTGAGCAGTTCTTC; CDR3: CASSLVRGKGGEQFF
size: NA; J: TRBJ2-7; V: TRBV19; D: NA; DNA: TGTGCCAGTATAGACGGGAGCTCCTACGAGCAGTACTTC; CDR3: CASIDGSSYEQYF
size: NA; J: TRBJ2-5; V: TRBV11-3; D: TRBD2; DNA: TGTGCCAGCAGCTTGCCACGCGCACTCCTCGTAGCGGGAGGAGAAGAGACCCAGTACTTC; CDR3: CASSLPRALLVAGGEETQYF
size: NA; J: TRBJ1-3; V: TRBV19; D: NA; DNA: NA; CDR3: CASTSDRGRTIYF
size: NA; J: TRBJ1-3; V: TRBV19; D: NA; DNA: TGTGCCAGTAGTATGGTCTCGGCCGCTGGAAACACCATATATTTT; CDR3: CASSMVSAAGNTIYF
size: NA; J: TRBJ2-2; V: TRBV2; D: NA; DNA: TGTGCCAGCAGGGGGCGATTGACCGGGGAGCTGTTTTTT; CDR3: CASRGRLTGELFF
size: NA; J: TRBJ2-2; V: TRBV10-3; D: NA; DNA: TGTGCCACTCAAGCCGGGACGGTGAACACCGGGGAGCTGTTTTTT; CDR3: CATQAGTVNTGELFF
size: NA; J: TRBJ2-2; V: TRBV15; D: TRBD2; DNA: TGTGCCACCAGCAGCCGTAGCGGGGGGGCCCCCGCCGGGGAGCTGTTTTTT; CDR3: CATSSRSGGAPAGELFF
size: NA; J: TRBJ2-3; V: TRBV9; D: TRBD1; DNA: TGTGCCAGCAGCTCCAGGACAGGGTTGAGCACAGATACGCAGTATTTT; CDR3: CASSSRTGLSTDTQYF
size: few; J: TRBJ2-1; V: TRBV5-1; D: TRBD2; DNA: TGCGCCAGCAGCTTGGAAGGCGGGGGCAATGAGCAGTTCTTC; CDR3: CASSLEGGGNEQFF